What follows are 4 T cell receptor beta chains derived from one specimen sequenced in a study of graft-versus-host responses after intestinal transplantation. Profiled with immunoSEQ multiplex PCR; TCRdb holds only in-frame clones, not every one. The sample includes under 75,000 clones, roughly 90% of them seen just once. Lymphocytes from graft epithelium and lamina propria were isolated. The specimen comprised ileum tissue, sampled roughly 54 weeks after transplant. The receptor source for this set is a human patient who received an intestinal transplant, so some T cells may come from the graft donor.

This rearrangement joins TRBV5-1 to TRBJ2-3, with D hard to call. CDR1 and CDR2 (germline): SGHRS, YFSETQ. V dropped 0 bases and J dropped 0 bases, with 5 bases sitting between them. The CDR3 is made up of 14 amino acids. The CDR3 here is CASSLVGSTDTQYF. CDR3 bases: TGCGCCAGCAGCTTGGTCGGGAGCACAGATACGCAGTATTTT. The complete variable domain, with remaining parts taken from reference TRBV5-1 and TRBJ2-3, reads KAGVTQTPRYLIKTRGQQVTLSCSPISGHRSVSWYQQTPGQGLQFLFEYFSETQRNKGNFPGRFSGRQFSNSRSEMNVSTLELGDSALYLCASSLVGSTDTQYFGPGTRLTVL.

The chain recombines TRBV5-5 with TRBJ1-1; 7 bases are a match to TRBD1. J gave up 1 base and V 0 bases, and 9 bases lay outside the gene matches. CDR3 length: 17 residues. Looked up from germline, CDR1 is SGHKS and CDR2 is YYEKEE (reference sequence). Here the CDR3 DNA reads TGTGCCAGCAGCTTGGGGGGTCCGGGACAGTGGAACACTGAAGCTTTCTTT. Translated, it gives CASSLGGPGQWNTEAFF.

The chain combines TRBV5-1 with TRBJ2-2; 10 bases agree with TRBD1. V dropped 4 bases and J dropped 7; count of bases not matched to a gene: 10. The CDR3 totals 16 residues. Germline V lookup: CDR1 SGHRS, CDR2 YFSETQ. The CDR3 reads CASSPPGTGVGGELFF. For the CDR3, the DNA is TGCGCCAGCAGCCCCCCCGGGACAGGGGTAGGCGGGGAGCTGTTTTTT. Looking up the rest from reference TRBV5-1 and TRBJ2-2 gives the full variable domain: KAGVTQTPRYLIKTRGQQVTLSCSPISGHRSVSWYQQTPGQGLQFLFEYFSETQRNKGNFPGRFSGRQFSNSRSEMNVSTLELGDSALYLCASSPPGTGVGGELFFGEGSRLTVL.

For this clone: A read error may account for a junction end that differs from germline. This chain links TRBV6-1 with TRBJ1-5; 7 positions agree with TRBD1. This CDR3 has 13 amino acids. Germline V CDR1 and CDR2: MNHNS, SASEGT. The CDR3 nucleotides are TGTGCCAGCAGTGAAGCTCCGCCGGACAGGACAAGATTT. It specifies CASSEAPPDRTRF.